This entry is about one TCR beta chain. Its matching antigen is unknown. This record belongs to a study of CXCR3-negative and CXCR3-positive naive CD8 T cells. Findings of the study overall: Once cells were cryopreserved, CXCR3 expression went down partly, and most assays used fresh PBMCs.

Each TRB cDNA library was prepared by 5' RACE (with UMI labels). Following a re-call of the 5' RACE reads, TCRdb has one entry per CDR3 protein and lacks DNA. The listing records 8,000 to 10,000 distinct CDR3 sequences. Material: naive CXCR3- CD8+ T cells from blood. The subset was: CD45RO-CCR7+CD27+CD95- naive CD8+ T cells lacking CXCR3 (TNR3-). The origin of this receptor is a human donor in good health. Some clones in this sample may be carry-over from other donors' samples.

This CDR3 reads CASSLRTNYGYTF. The chain employs TRBV3-1 and TRBJ1-2. Germline V CDR1 and CDR2: LGHDT, YNNKEL (reference sequence). The length of the CDR3 is 13 residues.